Sequencing of this T cell receptor beta chain was carried out in a study of shared clonotypes between healthy human individuals. Study at large: A donor's plate count was three for CD4 naive and three for CD4 memory; CD8 naive had two and CD8 memory one. Study-wide results and limits: The sharing of 4.5% to 5% of naive CD4 clonotypes was seen across a few donors. Non-shared clonotypes had lower generation probabilities than clonotypes shared by all four sorted-subset donors. Large sequencing depth failed to make sorted-subset sequencing complete, rarefaction showed.

Sequenced by immunoSEQ multiplex PCR; TCRdb stores in-frame clones only, minus some. The data hold 650,000 to 800,000 clones, with roughly 94% observed a single time. Terminally differentiated effector memory CD45RA+ cells were left out of the naive CD8 fraction, which was CD45RO-negative and positively selected for CCR7. In regard to this clone: Its target is not known.

This CDR3 has 13 amino acids. The ends were cut back, 4 bases at V and 10 bases at J, with 16 bases in the middle. Germline CDR1 reads MGHRA; CDR2 reads YSYEKL. Sequences were obtained from naive CD8+ T cells sorted from blood. The sequence came from a man aged 30-40 years in good health. The V call is TRBV4-1, the J call TRBJ2-5; TRBD1 is a possible D gene (6 bases). The CDR3 DNA reads TGCGCCAGCAGCCCCGGGACAAGTCGGAGCCAGTACTTC. It yields the protein CASSPGTSRSQYF.